The 11 T cell receptor beta chains below were found in one sample sequenced in a study of graft-versus-host responses after intestinal transplantation. Sequenced by immunoSEQ multiplex PCR; TCRdb stores in-frame clones only, minus some. This sample yields more than 100,000 clones, of which approximately 92% are seen a single time; more than 0.095% belongs to the top ten. No antigen is known for these receptors. Sequenced here: unstimulated CD4+ T cells sorted from spleen or lymph node cells, sampled before intestinal transplant. The source is a human donor who received an intestinal transplant.

The rearrangement uses TRBV7-9 and TRBJ2-2; tentatively, D is TRBD2 (5 bases). Germline V CDR1 and CDR2: SEHNR, FQNEAQ (reference sequence). The germline V and J ends were trimmed by 1 base and 0 bases, with 9 bases remaining between them. CDR3 size: 16 residues. CDR3 sequence: CASSLGSGTNTGELFF. CDR3 nucleotides: TGTGCCAGCAGCTTAGGGTCCGGGACGAACACCGGGGAGCTGTTTTTT.

A few counts support this clone. V and J are TRBV7-2 and TRBJ2-7; no reliable D call. This CDR3 comprises 13 residues. The V end was cut by 1 base, the J end by 3 bases, with 7 bases between. Germline V lookup: CDR1 SGHTA, CDR2 FQGNSA. CDR3 region: CASSLGSGYEQYF. CDR3 nucleotide sequence: TGTGCCAGCAGCTTAGGATCGGGCTACGAGCAGTACTTC.

The CDR3: CSVVRHLTDTQYF. CDR3 sequence (DNA): TGCAGCGTTGTCCGGCACCTCACAGATACGCAGTATTTT. The rearrangement uses TRBV29-1 and TRBJ2-3; the D is unclear. V was shortened by 4 bases and J by 2 bases, with 10 bases between the two germline ends. The CDR3 sequence is 13 residues long. Per germline, CDR1 SQVTM and CDR2 ANQGSEA.

The table lists this clone with a count of one. The CDR3 loop reads CASSPWGAANTEAFF. DNA of the CDR3: TGTGCCAGCTCACCATGGGGGGCGGCGAACACTGAAGCTTTCTTT. The chain combines TRBV18 with TRBJ1-1, with a weak D call TRBD1 (6 bases). Trimming cost V 2 bases and J 1 base, with 11 bases left between them. From germline, CDR1 is KGHSH and CDR2 LQKENI. This CDR3 is built from 15 residues.

The chain couples TRBV6-1 to TRBJ1-1; TRBD1 matches 7 bases. Germline V lookup: CDR1 MNHNS, CDR2 SASEGT. This CDR3 is 13 amino acids long. V shed 1 base, J shed 10 bases, and the junction held 6 bases outside the gene matches. CDR3 bases: TGTGCCAGCAGTGAAGTACAGAGGACAGGAGCTTTCTTT. This translates into CASSEVQRTGAFF.

This chain uses TRBV7-2 with TRBJ2-3; 10 bases map to TRBD2. Germline values: CDR1 SGHTA, CDR2 FQGNSA. CDR3 size: 15 residues. With V trimmed by 6 bases and J by 6 bases, 9 bases remained unmatched. CDR3 sequence (DNA): TGTGCCAGCAGAGTTCTAGCGGGAGCGGGGGATACGCAGTATTTT. Its protein product is CASRVLAGAGDTQYF.

This chain joins TRBV9 and TRBJ2-1, with TRBD2 identical over 7 bases. CDR3 length equals 14 residues. Germline V gene sequence: CDR1 SGDLS, CDR2 YYNGEE. V lost 2 bases, J lost 15 bases, and 14 bases stayed unmatched. CDR3 protein: CASSVGISSGPRFF. The CDR3 nucleotides are TGTGCCAGCAGCGTGGGGATTTCTAGCGGTCCCCGGTTCTTC.

The rearrangement uses TRBV9 and TRBJ1-2; 7 nucleotides align to TRBD1. Germline-derived CDR1 and CDR2 are SGDLS and YYNGEE. The CDR3 is 17 residues long. After removal of 4 bases from V and 4 bases from J, the junction contained 16 bases not matched to a gene. CDR3 bases: TGTGCCAGCAGCAGAGGCGAGACAGGGACTCGAGGCTATGGCTACACCTTC. Protein: CASSRGETGTRGYGYTF.

The gene calls are TRBV19 and TRBJ2-3; 9 bases align to TRBD1. The CDR3 has 16 amino acids. The germline V gene has CDR1 LNHDA and CDR2 SQIVND (reference sequence). The V gene end was trimmed by 4 bases and the J gene end by 4 bases; junction bases not matched to a gene: 9. CDR3 amino acids: CASSTTGTGLADTQYF. Written as DNA, the CDR3 is TGTGCCAGTAGTACTACCGGGACAGGGTTGGCAGATACGCAGTATTTT.

The chain carries TRBV2 and TRBJ2-7, with D possibly being TRBD1 (6 bases). Trimming shortened V by 7 bases and J by 1 base, and 14 bases separated the two germline ends. This CDR3 contains 14 residues. Germline values: CDR1 SNHLY, CDR2 FYNNEI. The CDR3 loop is CASNPGTLSYEQYF. CDR3 bases: TGTGCCAGCAACCCCGGGACACTTTCCTACGAGCAGTACTTC.

V is TRBV2 and J is TRBJ2-7; the D gene could be TRBD1 or TRBD2 (5 bases each). The CDR3 covers 14 residues. Trimming pared 7 bases from V and 7 bases from J, leaving 20 bases between. Germline assignment: CDR1 SNHLY and CDR2 FYNNEI. The CDR3 region has the DNA TGTGCCAGCAACCTCCGGGACGGCATGGGGGAGCAGTACTTC. Its protein product is CASNLRDGMGEQYF. Full variable domain (remainder filled in from reference TRBV2 and TRBJ2-7): EPEVTQTPSHQVTQMGQEVILRCVPISNHLYFYWYRQILGQKVEFLVSFYNNEISEKSEIFDDQFSVERPDGSNFTLKIRSTKLEDSAMYFCASNLRDGMGEQYFGPGTRLTVT.